What follows describes a single TCR beta chain. The data derive from a study of blood T cell repertoires in COVID-19. Study in general: Samples taken during acute and convalescent COVID-19 were collected in the United States, Italy and Spain. From T cells, B-cell-depleted T cells, or PBMCs came the material, which was cDNA or gDNA.

Authors' analysis steps: Estimates of nucleated cell counts were drawn from the amplification of reference gene primers. The method was immunoSEQ multiplex PCR; TCRdb's version includes in-frame clones alone and lacks a portion of them. The V and J calls and the clone size are those of that table, but D and trimming were determined from the DNA. The sample includes 250,000 to 350,000 clones, 87% seen only once; the top ten take approximately 8%. This CDR3 spans 17 amino acids. The J segment lost 10 bases and the V segment lost 6 bases, leaving 18 bases of the junction unmatched. Looked up from germline, CDR1 is MDHEN and CDR2 is SYDVKM.

This sequence joins TRBV28 and TRBJ2-3, with TRBD2 matching 11 bases. The TCR comes from a woman between 45 and 65 years old who had recovered from COVID-19. The sample was peripheral blood. The DNA of the CDR3 is TGTGCCAGCAGCTCCTTCGGACTAGCGGGTAGTGTTCAGCCGCAGTATTTT. The encoded protein is CASSSFGLAGSVQPQYF.